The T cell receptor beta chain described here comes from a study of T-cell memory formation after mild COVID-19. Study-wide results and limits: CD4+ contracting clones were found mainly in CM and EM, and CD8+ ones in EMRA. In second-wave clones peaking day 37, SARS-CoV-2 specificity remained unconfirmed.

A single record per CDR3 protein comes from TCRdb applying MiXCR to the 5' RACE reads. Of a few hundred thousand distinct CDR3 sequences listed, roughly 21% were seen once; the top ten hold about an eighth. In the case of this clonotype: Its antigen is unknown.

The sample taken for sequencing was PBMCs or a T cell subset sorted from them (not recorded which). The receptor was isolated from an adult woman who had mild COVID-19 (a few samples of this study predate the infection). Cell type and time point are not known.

The DNA of the CDR3 is TGTGCCAGCAGCGTAGAGGATCGGACTAGGAAGTTCTTC. It translates to CASSVEDRTRKFF. The V and J genes are TRBV9 and TRBJ2-1, with 7 bases matching TRBD2. From germline, CDR1 is SGDLS and CDR2 YYNGEE. Unmatched junction bases numbered 8, after V lost 0 bases and J lost 14 bases. The length of the CDR3 is 13 residues.